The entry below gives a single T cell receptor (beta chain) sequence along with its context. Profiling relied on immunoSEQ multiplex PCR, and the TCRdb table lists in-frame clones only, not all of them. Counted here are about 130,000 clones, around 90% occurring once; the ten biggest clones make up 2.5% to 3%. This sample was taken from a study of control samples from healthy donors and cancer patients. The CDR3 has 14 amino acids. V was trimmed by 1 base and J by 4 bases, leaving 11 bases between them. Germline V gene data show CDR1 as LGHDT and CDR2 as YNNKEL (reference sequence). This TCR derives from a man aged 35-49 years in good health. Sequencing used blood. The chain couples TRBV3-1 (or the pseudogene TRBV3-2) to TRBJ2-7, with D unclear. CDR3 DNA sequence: TGTGCCAGCAGCCAAGCCCCTGGGTTGTACGAGCAGTACTTC. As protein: CASSQAPGLYEQYF.